This T cell receptor (beta chain) was obtained from a study of blood T cell repertoires in COVID-19. The wider study: Nucleic acid was either cDNA or gDNA, and it came from T cells, B-cell-depleted T cells, or PBMCs.

The CDR3 runs 14 residues. The germline gives CDR1 LGHDT, CDR2 YNNKEL (reference sequence). After removal of 1 base from V and 4 bases from J, the junction contained 3 bases not matched to a gene. The sample holds a few counts of this clone. Original handling: Researchers report that nucleated cell counts were estimated from reference gene primer amplification. TCRdb's copy holds only in-frame clones and misses some; the assay was immunoSEQ multiplex PCR. V and J calls and clone size are as listed in that table; D and trimming were resolved from the DNA. The repertoire has some 140,000 clones, roughly 80% of them found once; the top ten carry roughly 5.2%.

The clonotype originates from a woman in her 70s with COVID-19, enrolled during active disease. This sequence joins TRBV3-1 (or the pseudogene TRBV3-2) and TRBJ1-2; 7 positions agree with TRBD1. The source material was peripheral blood. CDR3 amino acids: CASSQARGSYGYTF. The CDR3 DNA reads TGTGCCAGCAGCCAAGCCAGGGGGTCCTATGGCTACACCTTC.